This T cell receptor beta chain is from a study of blood T cells in healthy people across ages. The CDR3 is 17 residues long. CDR1 and CDR2 from the germline V gene are KGHSH and LQKENI. Trimming shortened V by 10 bases and J by 2 bases, and 25 bases separated the two germline ends. Together with a sample-barcoded 5' primer, a J-beta primer mix was included in a second PCR lasting 7 to 11 cycles. Every sample produced at least 2.5 million CDR3-containing paired-end reads. TCRdb re-called the 5' RACE reads through MiXCR, storing one row per CDR3 protein. The data contain some 750,000 distinct CDR3 sequences, approximately 22% of them seen just once; the ten biggest clones take up around 21%. The study's findings and limits: Across the age range, TCR beta diversity per million T cells fell in a roughly linear way. Aged donors had fewer naive CD4+ cells and lower diversity than long-lived donors. PBMCs were not sorted, which prevented a conclusive comparison of naive versus antigen-experienced cells.

This clonotype came up a few times. The antigen is not known. The TCR sequence derives from a man between 65 and 85 years old in good health. Sequencing was performed on blood. The rearrangement links TRBV18 to TRBJ2-3, with D perhaps matching TRBD2 (6 bases). The DNA of the CDR3 is TGTGCCACTTATGAAGGGCCCAATGGGGGACTCACAGATACGCAGTATTTT. It yields the protein CATYEGPNGGLTDTQYF.